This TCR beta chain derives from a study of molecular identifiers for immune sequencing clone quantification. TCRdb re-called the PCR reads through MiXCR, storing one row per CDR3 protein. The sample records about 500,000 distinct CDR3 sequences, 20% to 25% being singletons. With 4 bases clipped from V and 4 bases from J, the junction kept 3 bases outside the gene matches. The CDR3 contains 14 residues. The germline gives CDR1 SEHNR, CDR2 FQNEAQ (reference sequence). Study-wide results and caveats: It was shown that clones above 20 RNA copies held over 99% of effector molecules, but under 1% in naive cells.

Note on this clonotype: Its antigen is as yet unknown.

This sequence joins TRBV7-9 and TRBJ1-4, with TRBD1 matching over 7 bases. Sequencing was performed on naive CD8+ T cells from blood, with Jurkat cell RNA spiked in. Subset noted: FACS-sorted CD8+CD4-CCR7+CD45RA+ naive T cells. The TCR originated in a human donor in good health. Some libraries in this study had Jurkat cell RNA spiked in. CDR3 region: CASSYGTDNEKLFF. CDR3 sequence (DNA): TGTGCCAGCAGCTACGGGACAGATAATGAAAAACTGTTTTTT.